This TCR beta chain originates from a study of blood T cell repertoires in COVID-19. Libraries were prepared by immunoSEQ multiplex PCR; TCRdb keeps only in-frame clonotypes and omits some of them. The sample records a few hundred thousand clones, less than 85% being singletons. The germline gives CDR1 SGHTA, CDR2 FQGTGA. This CDR3 spans 15 amino acids. Trimming removed 2 bases from V and 1 base from J; junction bases left unmatched: 3. The sample taken for sequencing was peripheral blood. This sequence was found in a woman between 18 and 30 years old with acute or convalescent COVID-19. This sequence joins TRBV7-3 and TRBJ1-2; 8 nucleotides agree with TRBD1. The CDR3: CASSLFTGGNYGYTF. The CDR3 nucleotides read TGTGCCAGCAGCTTATTCACAGGGGGTAACTATGGCTACACCTTC.